Shown below are 28 T cell receptor beta chains from a single sample sequenced in a study of T cells after posttransplantation cyclophosphamide. Produced via immunoSEQ multiplex PCR; TCRdb's table is partial and in-frame only. This sample carries around 35,000 clones, none of them present only once. Specimen: PBMCs. Every receptor here comes from a woman in her 50s in good health and a related stem cell transplant donor.

This clone was recorded many times. J is TRBJ2-3 and V is TRBV4-1, with D unresolved. From germline, CDR1 is MGHRA and CDR2 YSYEKL. The CDR3 runs to 14 residues. V lost 5 bases and J lost 0, with 9 bases in between. The CDR3 reads CASSLRTSTDTQYF. CDR3 coding DNA: TGCGCCAGCAGCTTACGTACTAGCACAGATACGCAGTATTTT.

This clone came up many times. The chain combines TRBV18 with TRBJ1-1; D gene uncertain. This CDR3 is 13 amino acids long. Germline V gene data show CDR1 as KGHSH and CDR2 as LQKENI. Trimming left V 1 base short and J 1 base short, with 4 bases between. The CDR3 nucleotides are TGTGCCAGCTCACCACAGCAGAACACTGAAGCTTTCTTT. Protein: CASSPQQNTEAFF.

There are many counts of this clone. The gene calls are TRBV19 and TRBJ2-7, with 9 bases aligning to TRBD1. CDR3 length equals 15 residues. Germline V CDR1 and CDR2: LNHDA, SQIVND (reference sequence). The trim removed 6 bases at V and 3 bases at J, leaving 9 bases unmatched. This chain's CDR3 is CASSTTGGLYYEQYF. The CDR3 bases are TGTGCCAGTAGCACTACAGGGGGCTTGTACTACGAGCAGTACTTC.

There are many counts of this clone. The CDR3 DNA is TGTGCCAGCAGTTTCCGGACAGTCTCTGGAAACACCATATATTTT. Translation: CASSFRTVSGNTIYF. The rearrangement links TRBV12-3 or TRBV12-4 to TRBJ1-3; D might be TRBD1 (6 bases). This CDR3 region has 15 residues. V gave up 3 bases and J gave up 0 bases, with 9 bases separating them.

Ten or more counts support this clone. The chain employs TRBV7-3 and TRBJ1-3; tentatively, D is TRBD1 (6 bases). The CDR3 is 15 amino acids. Germline V gene lookup returns CDR1 SGHTA and CDR2 FQGTGA. V was cut by 4 bases and J by 0 bases, with 10 bases left in between. The CDR3 region is CASSSTGISGNTIYF. In DNA, the CDR3 is TGTGCCAGCAGCTCCACAGGGATCTCTGGAAACACCATATATTTT.

This clone was counted many times. The V gene is TRBV27, the J gene TRBJ1-5; 9 bases fit TRBD1. Looked up from germline, CDR1 is MNHEY and CDR2 is SMNVEV (reference sequence). After removal of 4 bases from V and 9 bases from J, the junction contained 10 bases not matched to a gene. The CDR3 consists of 15 residues. The CDR3 here is CASSSQGAKGRPQHF. CDR3 nucleotide sequence: TGTGCCAGCAGTTCACAGGGGGCTAAGGGGAGGCCCCAGCATTTT.

This clone showed up many times. This chain connects TRBV6-1 to TRBJ2-3; TRBD1 agrees at 8 bases. Germline CDR1 reads MNHNS; CDR2 reads SASEGT. With 6 bases clipped from V and 6 bases from J, the junction kept 14 bases outside the gene matches. The CDR3 spans 16 residues. The DNA of the CDR3 is TGTGCCAGCAGGGAACCAGGGGGCAGGGAGGAGGATACGCAGTATTTT. Encoded protein: CASREPGGREEDTQYF.

This clone was seen repeatedly, ten times or more. This chain joins TRBV5-5 and TRBJ2-7; 13 positions match TRBD2. Germline V gene lookup returns CDR1 SGHKS and CDR2 YYEKEE (reference sequence). After removal of 6 bases from V and 3 bases from J, the junction contained 6 bases not matched to a gene. The CDR3 runs to 15 residues. CDR3 DNA: TGTGCCAGCACCCCGGGACTAGCGGGAAACTACGAGCAGTACTTC. The encoded protein is CASTPGLAGNYEQYF.

The chain uses TRBV7-3 and TRBJ1-1; D is ambiguous. This CDR3 spans 14 amino acids. The germline V and J ends were trimmed by 5 bases and 4 bases, with 14 bases remaining between them. Germline-derived CDR1 and CDR2 are SGHTA and FQGTGA. The CDR3 loop is CASSRGHRATEAFF. The CDR3 DNA reads TGTGCCAGCAGCCGTGGTCACAGAGCCACTGAAGCTTTCTTT.

This clone was counted ten times or more. The chain joins TRBV27 to TRBJ2-1, with 9 bases fitting TRBD2. Germline assignment: CDR1 MNHEY and CDR2 SMNVEV (reference sequence). V shed 4 bases, J shed 9 bases, and the junction held 7 bases outside the gene matches. CDR3 length: 14 residues. This CDR3 is CASSWVAGVFEQFF. CDR3 DNA sequence: TGTGCCAGCAGTTGGGTAGCGGGAGTTTTTGAGCAGTTCTTC.

There are many counts of this clone. The chain recombines TRBV12-3 or TRBV12-4 with TRBJ2-7, with D hard to call. The CDR3 has 13 amino acids. Trimming removed 1 base at V and 0 bases at J, with 4 bases between. The CDR3 loop is CASSLGGSYEQYF. The CDR3 DNA reads as TGTGCCAGCAGTTTAGGCGGCTCCTACGAGCAGTACTTC.

Ten or more counts support this clone. V and J are TRBV10-3 and TRBJ1-2, with a possible D match to TRBD1 (5 bases). CDR1 and CDR2 from the germline V gene are ENHRY and SYGVKD. This CDR3 spans 14 amino acids. Between the trimmed V and J ends, which lost 10 bases and 2 bases, there was a span of 17 bases. The CDR3 nucleotides are TGTGCCACCGGTGGGGCTAGGGTAAACTATGGCTACACCTTC. Protein: CATGGARVNYGYTF.

This clone was counted many times. The chain has TRBV5-6 and TRBJ2-1; D possibly corresponds to TRBD1 (6 bases). The length of the CDR3 is 16 residues. V was clipped by 4 bases and J by 3 bases, with 17 bases between them. CDR1 is SGHDT and CDR2 is YYEEEE in the germline V gene. The CDR3 protein is CASSEDSSPYYNEQFF. Here the CDR3 DNA reads TGTGCCAGCAGCGAGGACAGCAGCCCGTACTACAATGAGCAGTTCTTC.

V usage is TRBV30 and J usage is TRBJ2-1, with D possibly matching TRBD1 (6 bases). Germline lookup yields CDR1 GTSNPN and CDR2 SVGIG (reference sequence). V was shortened by 4 bases and J by 2 bases, with 12 bases between the two germline ends. The CDR3 is 14 residues long. DNA of the CDR3: TGTGCCTGGACAGGGGCGTCCCCCTACAATGAGCAGTTCTTC. Translated: CAWTGASPYNEQFF.

Ten or more counts support this clone. The V gene is TRBV12-3 or TRBV12-4, the J gene TRBJ1-4; 9 nucleotides match TRBD1. The CDR3 has 15 amino acids. J gave up 8 bases and V 5 bases, and 9 bases lay outside the gene matches. The CDR3 here is CASSARTGVWEKLFF. CDR3 coding DNA: TGTGCCAGCAGTGCACGGACAGGGGTATGGGAAAAACTGTTTTTT.

This clone was picked up many times. The J gene is TRBJ1-1, the V gene TRBV5-1; TRBD1 matches 9 bases. The CDR3 extends over 13 amino acids. Trimming cost V 3 bases and J 7 bases; bases outside gene matches: 4. Germline V CDR1 and CDR2: SGHRS, YFSETQ. The CDR3 is CASSSTDRGEAFF. CDR3 DNA: TGCGCCAGCAGCTCAACGGACAGGGGTGAAGCTTTCTTT.

This clone has at least ten counts. The V gene is TRBV9, the J gene TRBJ1-1; no reliable D call. The CDR3 sequence is 16 residues long. V was clipped by 0 bases and J by 0 bases, with 12 bases between them. The germline gives CDR1 SGDLS, CDR2 YYNGEE. CDR3 protein: CASSVEPHFVNTEAFF. The CDR3 bases are TGTGCCAGCAGCGTAGAGCCCCATTTTGTGAACACTGAAGCTTTCTTT.

This clone was seen ten or more times. CDR3 region: CASSQRSTSGIVYEQYF. In nucleotides, the CDR3 is TGTGCCAGCAGCCAAAGGTCGACTAGCGGGATCGTCTACGAGCAGTACTTC. This chain uses TRBV4-2 with TRBJ2-7; 11 nucleotides line up with TRBD2. After removal of 2 bases from V and 3 bases from J, the junction contained 9 bases not matched to a gene. This CDR3 contains 17 residues. CDR1 and CDR2 (germline): LGHNA, YNFKEQ.

This clone was detected many times. V is TRBV5-1 and J is TRBJ1-2, with 9 nucleotides matching TRBD1. Per germline, CDR1 SGHRS and CDR2 YFSETQ. This CDR3 comprises 14 residues. V was pared by 4 bases and J by 5 bases, with 6 bases of the junction left unmatched. The CDR3: CASSPLTGGYGYTF. The CDR3 DNA reads as TGCGCCAGCAGCCCCCTGACAGGGGGATATGGCTACACCTTC.

This clone has a count of ten or more. The chain has TRBV5-6 and TRBJ2-5, with D maybe TRBD2 (5 bases). The CDR3 loop spans 13 amino acids. The germline gives CDR1 SGHDT, CDR2 YYEEEE. Trimming took 4 bases from V and 5 from J, leaving 12 bases between them. The DNA for the CDR3 is TGTGCCAGCAGCACGTTCCCGGGGGAGACCCAGTACTTC. This codes for CASSTFPGETQYF.

Ten or more counts support this clone. The chain carries TRBV2 and TRBJ2-7; weak D call: TRBD1 (5 bases). Trimming pared 3 bases from V and 5 bases from J, leaving 8 bases between. CDR3 length: 12 residues. From germline, CDR1 is SNHLY and CDR2 FYNNEI. The CDR3 nucleotides read TGTGCCAGCAGTGAGGACACAAACGAGCAGTACTTC. Translated, it gives CASSEDTNEQYF.

In its sample, this clone was seen many times. J is TRBJ1-1 and V is TRBV7-2, with D unclear. V lost 3 bases, J lost 1 base, and 6 bases lay in between. Germline V gives CDR1 SGHTA, CDR2 FQGNSA. This CDR3 is built from 13 residues. CDR3 sequence (DNA): TGTGCCAGCAGCTTCACAGAGAACACTGAAGCTTTCTTT. Translation gives CASSFTENTEAFF.

This clone was counted many times. The chain couples TRBV28 to TRBJ1-4, with D maybe TRBD1 (6 bases). CDR3 length equals 15 residues. CDR1 and CDR2 (germline): MDHEN, SYDVKM. Trimming took off 5 bases at V and 6 bases at J, with 16 bases between the two ends. The CDR3 nucleotides are TGTGCCAGCAGTGCCTTACAGGGTGGAGATGAAAAACTGTTTTTT. Protein sequence: CASSALQGGDEKLFF.

This clone has a count of ten or more. J is TRBJ1-2 and V is TRBV6-5, with D possibly matching TRBD1 (5 bases). V lost 2 bases to trimming and J lost 4 bases, with 14 bases between them. The CDR3 has 15 residues. Germline V CDR1 and CDR2: MNHEY, SVGAGI. The CDR3 nucleotides read TGTGCCAGCAGTTACACAGGCCTCGGGGGCTATGGCTACACCTTC. Encoded protein: CASSYTGLGGYGYTF.

This clone was found many times. This sequence joins TRBV10-3 and TRBJ1-4; tentatively, D is TRBD1 (5 bases). Germline V gives CDR1 ENHRY, CDR2 SYGVKD. V was clipped by 4 bases and J by 4 bases, with 7 bases between them. The CDR3 is made up of 13 amino acids. The CDR3 protein is CAISGRGNEKLFF. CDR3 sequence (DNA): TGTGCCATCAGTGGGAGGGGTAATGAAAAACTGTTTTTT.

The rearrangement uses TRBV7-8 and TRBJ2-1, with a tentative D call TRBD2 (5 bases). CDR1 is SGHVS and CDR2 is FQNEAQ in the germline V gene. The CDR3 loop spans 12 amino acids. Trimming pared 8 bases from V and 10 bases from J, leaving 15 bases between. CDR3 nucleotides: TGTGCCAGCGCCCGTGCGGGTGGCGAGCAGTTCTTC. Residues: CASARAGGEQFF. Full variable domain (rest looked up from reference TRBV7-8 and TRBJ2-1): GAGVSQSPRYKVAKRGQDVALRCDPISGHVSLFWYQQALGQGPEFLTYFQNEAQLDKSGLPSDRFFAERPEGSVSTLKIQRTQQEDSAVYLCASARAGGEQFFGPGTRLTVL.

V and J are TRBV30 and TRBJ2-7, with 8 bases fitting TRBD2. This CDR3 region has 16 residues. Germline assignment: CDR1 GTSNPN and CDR2 SVGIG (reference sequence). After removal of 3 bases from V and 5 bases from J, the junction contained 15 bases not matched to a gene. The DNA of the CDR3 is TGTGCCTGGAGAGAACCTCCGGGACTAGTTTTCCACGAGCAGTACTTC. Encoded protein: CAWREPPGLVFHEQYF.

This clone was counted at least ten times. The chain combines TRBV5-4 with TRBJ1-1; 10 bases agree with TRBD1. The CDR3 runs 15 residues. Germline CDR1 SGHNT, CDR2 YYREEE (reference sequence). Trimming removed 2 bases from V and 7 bases from J; junction bases left unmatched: 8. DNA for the CDR3: TGTGCCAGCAGCTTCTTGACAGGGGGCAGGAGTGAAGCTTTCTTT. It codes for CASSFLTGGRSEAFF. Looking up the rest from reference TRBV5-4 and TRBJ1-1 gives the full variable domain: ETGVTQSPTHLIKTRGQQVTLRCSSQSGHNTVSWYQQALGQGPQFIFQYYREEENGRGNFPPRFSGLQFPNYSSELNVNALELDDSALYLCASSFLTGGRSEAFFGQGTRLTVV.